The 8 T cell receptor beta chains in this list originate from one sample, sequenced in a study of blood T cell repertoires in COVID-19. Only in-frame clones appear in the TCRdb table, and some are missing; sequencing was by immunoSEQ multiplex PCR. The sample shows about 200,000 clones, 80% to 90% of them seen only once. Sequencing was performed on peripheral blood. Receptors originate from a woman aged 45-65 years with acute or convalescent COVID-19.

This chain uses TRBV6-5 with TRBJ1-2, with 8 bases fitting TRBD1. Germline CDR1 is MNHEY and CDR2 is SVGAGI. The CDR3 sequence is 14 residues long. V dropped 8 bases and J dropped 6; count of bases not matched to a gene: 11. The CDR3 DNA is TGTGCCAGCTCCGGACAGGGCGGGGGAAATGGCTACACCTTC. Amino acid sequence: CASSGQGGGNGYTF.

J is TRBJ2-5 and V is TRBV18; no clear D. Trimming removed 2 bases from V and 5 bases from J, with 12 bases in between. Germline-derived CDR1 and CDR2 are KGHSH and LQKENI. The CDR3 length is 14 residues. The CDR3 nucleotides are TGTGCCAGCTCACCATCCGGAGCTGAGGAGACCCAGTACTTC. This codes for CASSPSGAEETQYF. The full variable domain, with the rest looked up from reference TRBV18 and TRBJ2-5, is NAGVMQNPRHLVRRRGQEARLRCSPMKGHSHVYWYRQLPEEGLKFMVYLQKENIIDESGMPKERFSAEFPKEGPSILRIQQVVRGDSAAYFCASSPSGAEETQYFGPGTRLLVL.

This clone has just one count. The chain combines TRBV19 with TRBJ2-2, with TRBD2 identical over 12 bases. V gave up 8 bases and J gave up 4 bases; unmatched junction bases: 8. CDR1 LNHDA and CDR2 SQIVND come from the germline V gene (reference sequence). The CDR3 loop spans 16 amino acids. The CDR3 DNA follows: TGTGCCAGTTCTGGACTAGCGGGATGGGGCACCGGGGAGCTGTTTTTT. Amino acid sequence: CASSGLAGWGTGELFF.

This sequence joins TRBV29-1 and TRBJ1-1; D is perhaps TRBD1 (5 bases). The germline V gene has CDR1 SQVTM and CDR2 ANQGSEA. Trimming left V 6 bases short and J 1 base short, with 18 bases between. CDR3 length: 15 residues. The CDR3 here is CSVALGRRANTEAFF. CDR3 nucleotides: TGCAGCGTCGCCCTAGGTCGCAGGGCGAACACTGAAGCTTTCTTT.

This chain uses TRBV10-2 with TRBJ2-1; TRBD2 matches at 9 bases. V lost 0 bases to trimming and J lost 2 bases; unmatched junction nucleotides: 5. The CDR3 has 17 amino acids. Germline CDR1 WSHSY, CDR2 SAAADI. CDR3 sequence: CASSESKAGGTYNEQFF. The CDR3 coding sequence is TGCGCCAGCAGTGAGTCGAAAGCGGGAGGCACCTACAATGAGCAGTTCTTC.

This chain connects TRBV7-9 to TRBJ2-2; maybe TRBD1 (6 bases). The CDR3 length is 15 residues. Per the germline V gene, CDR1 is SEHNR and CDR2 is FQNEAQ (reference sequence). V was shortened by 5 bases and J by 2 bases, with 12 bases between the two germline ends. DNA for the CDR3: TGTGCCAGCAGCATCGGACAGAGCAACACCGGGGAGCTGTTTTTT. Encoded protein: CASSIGQSNTGELFF.

The chain employs TRBV7-9 and TRBJ1-1, with D uncertain. V was shortened by 5 bases and J by 1 base, with 14 bases between the two germline ends. CDR3 length: 15 amino acids. Germline-derived CDR1 and CDR2 are SEHNR and FQNEAQ (reference sequence). CDR3 amino acids: CASSLIYRGNTEAFF. The CDR3, as DNA: TGTGCCAGCAGCCTCATCTACCGGGGGAACACTGAAGCTTTCTTT.

The chain carries TRBV19 and TRBJ2-3; no clear D. The V gene's germline CDR1 is LNHDA and CDR2 SQIVND (reference sequence). The CDR3 covers 14 residues. Trimming pared 5 bases from V and 0 bases from J, leaving 9 bases between. CDR3 residues: CASSAGSSTDTQYF. The CDR3 nucleotides read TGTGCCAGTAGTGCCGGTTCGAGCACAGATACGCAGTATTTT. The full variable domain, in which reference TRBV19 and TRBJ2-3 provide the parts outside the CDR3, is DGGITQSPKYLFRKEGQNVTLSCEQNLNHDAMYWYRQDPGQGLRLIYYSQIVNDFQKGDIAEGYSVSREKKESFPLTVTSAQKNPTAFYLCASSAGSSTDTQYFGPGTRLTVL.